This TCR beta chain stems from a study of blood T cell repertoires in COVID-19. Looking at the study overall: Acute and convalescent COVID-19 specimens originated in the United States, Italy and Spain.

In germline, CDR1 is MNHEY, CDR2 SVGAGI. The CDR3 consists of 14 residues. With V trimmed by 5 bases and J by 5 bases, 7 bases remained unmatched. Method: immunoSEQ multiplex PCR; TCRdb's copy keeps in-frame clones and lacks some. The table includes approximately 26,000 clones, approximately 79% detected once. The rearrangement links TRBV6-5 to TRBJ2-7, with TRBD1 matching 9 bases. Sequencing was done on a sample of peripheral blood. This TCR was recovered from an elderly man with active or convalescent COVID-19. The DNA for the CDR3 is TGTGCCAGCAGTAACCGGGACAGGGAAGACGAGCAGTACTTC. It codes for CASSNRDREDEQYF.